This T cell receptor beta chain was recorded in a study of blood T cell repertoires in COVID-19. Study context: There were acute and convalescent COVID-19 samples, and they came from the United States, Italy and Spain. T cells, B-cell-depleted T cells, or PBMCs supplied cDNA or gDNA.

This clone was observed a few times. In the original workflow: Scientists estimated how many nucleated cells there were by amplifying reference gene primers. Produced via immunoSEQ multiplex PCR; TCRdb's table is partial and in-frame only. That table gives V, J and clone size, and the DNA gave D and trimming. The sample has some 140,000 clones; 79% are singletons. The CDR3 length is 15 residues. V lost 1 base, J lost 4 bases, and 11 bases lay in between. Germline V gene lookup returns CDR1 LGHDT and CDR2 YNNKEL (reference sequence). The source of this sequence is a man aged 60 to 69 with acute or convalescent COVID-19. The specimen sequenced was peripheral blood. The rearrangement links TRBV3-1 (or the pseudogene TRBV3-2) to TRBJ1-5, with D maybe TRBD1 (6 bases). The CDR3 DNA reads as TGTGCCAGCAGCCAAGGGGGACACCCTAATCAGCCCCAGCATTTT. This gives the protein CASSQGGHPNQPQHF.